The 6 T cell receptor beta chains reported below all come from one sample, sequenced in a study of T cell responses to AZD1222 COVID-19 vaccine. The assay was immunoSEQ multiplex PCR, and TCRdb's table has in-frame clones only and misses some. The sample has approximately 120,000 clones, roughly 90% seen once; the top ten hold 4.2%. Sequencing used peripheral blood, obtained on day 0 of AZD1222 vaccination. These receptors were collected from an adult in good health.

This clone has just a few counts. This chain links TRBV3-1 (or the pseudogene TRBV3-2) with TRBJ2-5, with unresolved D. Germline V gives CDR1 LGHDT, CDR2 YNNKEL (reference sequence). The CDR3 extends over 14 amino acids. Trimming pared 4 bases from V and 2 bases from J, leaving 11 bases between. DNA for the CDR3: TGTGCCAGCAGCCGTGGGATAGCACAAGAGACCCAGTACTTC. This translates into CASSRGIAQETQYF.

CDR3 DNA: TGTGCCAGCAGCTTAGATTCGGGTTCACCCCTCCACTTT. Its translation: CASSLDSGSPLHF. This chain links TRBV7-2 with TRBJ1-6, with no clear D. Germline CDR1 reads SGHTA; CDR2 reads FQGNSA. Between the trimmed V and J ends, which lost 1 base and 9 bases, there was a span of 7 bases. CDR3 size: 13 residues.

The sample holds one count of this clone. The chain employs TRBV7-2 and TRBJ1-1, with no clear D. With 4 bases removed from V and 1 base from J, the gap between germline ends came to 10 bases. Per germline, CDR1 SGHTA and CDR2 FQGNSA. The CDR3 runs to 14 residues. CDR3 coding DNA: TGTGCCAGCAGCTCCTACCTAGAGAACACTGAAGCTTTCTTT. Protein: CASSSYLENTEAFF.

This clone has just one count. The gene calls are TRBV11-3 and TRBJ2-3; TRBD2 agrees at 8 bases. Germline trimming cut 5 bases from V and 4 bases from J; bases unmatched to any gene: 11. This CDR3 region has 16 residues. Germline CDR1 SGHNT, CDR2 YENEEA. The DNA for the CDR3 is TGTGCCAGCAGCCACGACCGAGCGGGAGTGCCAGATACGCAGTATTTT. As protein: CASSHDRAGVPDTQYF.

The chain recombines TRBV25-1 with TRBJ1-1, with TRBD1 matching 7 bases. Germline trimming cut 6 bases from V and 3 bases from J; bases unmatched to any gene: 7. Germline assignment: CDR1 MGHDK and CDR2 SYGVNS. CDR3 length: 14 amino acids. CDR3 protein: CASRGQSLHTEAFF. The CDR3 DNA sequence: TGTGCCAGCAGGGGACAGTCCTTACACACTGAAGCTTTCTTT.

This clone was recorded a few times. The chain uses TRBV4-3 and TRBJ2-7, with D perhaps being TRBD1 or TRBD2 (7 bases each). Trimming pared 2 bases from V and 3 bases from J, leaving 14 bases between. Germline V lookup: CDR1 LGHNA, CDR2 YSLEER. CDR3 length: 15 amino acids. The CDR3 region has the DNA TGCGCCAGCAGCCAACAAGCAGGGGGGGACTACGAGCAGTACTTC. It encodes CASSQQAGGDYEQYF.